This is a list of T cell receptor beta chains from one sample in a study of CD8+ T cells in alopecia areata. Generated by immunoSEQ multiplex PCR, the TCRdb table keeps only in-frame clones and is missing some. The table includes 100,000 or so clones, about 60% detected once. This material consisted of CD8+ T cells sorted from blood, taken at roughly week 58, from a patient treated with tofacitinib. Source of these receptors: a human donor with alopecia areata. CDR3s include the opening cysteine and the closing phenylalanine or tryptophan. D genes are given only for firm matches. Only some rows state a clone size, as once, few, many or a class for expanded clones.

d_call: TRBD1
j_call: TRBJ2-7
clone_size: NA
v_call: TRBV19
cdr3_nt: TGTGCCAGTAGCTACAGGGGGGACGAGCAGTACTTC
cdr3_aa: CASSYRGDEQYF

d_call: NA
j_call: TRBJ1-4
clone_size: NA
v_call: TRBV29-1
cdr3_nt: TGCAGCGCCCAAAGGGGAAATTCTAATGAAAAACTGTTTTTT
cdr3_aa: CSAQRGNSNEKLFF

d_call: NA
j_call: TRBJ1-2
clone_size: NA
v_call: TRBV12-5
cdr3_nt: TGTGCTAGTGGTTCATATGGCTACACCTTC
cdr3_aa: CASGSYGYTF

d_call: NA
j_call: TRBJ1-2
clone_size: NA
v_call: TRBV2
cdr3_nt: TGTGCCAGCAGTGAGGCCGGGAACTATGGCTACACCTTC
cdr3_aa: CASSEAGNYGYTF

d_call: NA
j_call: TRBJ1-2
clone_size: once
v_call: TRBV7-9
cdr3_nt: TGTGCCAGCAGCTTCTCCGAGTGGTTCAATGGCTACACCTTC
cdr3_aa: CASSFSEWFNGYTF

d_call: TRBD1
j_call: TRBJ2-7
clone_size: NA
v_call: TRBV4-1
cdr3_nt: TGCGCCAGCAGCCAAGGACAGGGGGGAACCTACGAGCAGTACTTC
cdr3_aa: CASSQGQGGTYEQYF

d_call: NA
j_call: TRBJ1-5
clone_size: NA
v_call: TRBV27
cdr3_nt: TGTGCCAGCAGACCGAAAGAAGGGAATCAGCCCCAGCATTTT
cdr3_aa: CASRPKEGNQPQHF

d_call: TRBD2
j_call: TRBJ2-1
clone_size: NA
v_call: TRBV25-1
cdr3_nt: TGTGCCAGCGGAGTTAGCGGGGGGGACTCCTACAATGAGCAGTTCTTC
cdr3_aa: CASGVSGGDSYNEQFF

d_call: NA
j_call: TRBJ2-7
clone_size: NA
v_call: TRBV4-1
cdr3_nt: TGCGCCAGCAGCCAAGATTCAGGTCCTAACTACGAGCAGTACTTC
cdr3_aa: CASSQDSGPNYEQYF

d_call: NA
j_call: TRBJ1-1
clone_size: NA
v_call: TRBV6-5
cdr3_nt: TGTGCCAGCAGTTACCAGAAACAGGATCGCTTT
cdr3_aa: CASSYQKQDRF

d_call: TRBD1
j_call: TRBJ1-1
clone_size: NA
v_call: TRBV9
cdr3_nt: TGTGCCAGCAGCGGGACCTACAGGGGTGAAGCTTTCTTT
cdr3_aa: CASSGTYRGEAFF

d_call: TRBD1
j_call: TRBJ2-3
clone_size: NA
v_call: TRBV2
cdr3_nt: TGTGCCAGCAGTGAAAAAGGGGGCGAAGCAGATACGCAGTATTTT
cdr3_aa: CASSEKGGEADTQYF